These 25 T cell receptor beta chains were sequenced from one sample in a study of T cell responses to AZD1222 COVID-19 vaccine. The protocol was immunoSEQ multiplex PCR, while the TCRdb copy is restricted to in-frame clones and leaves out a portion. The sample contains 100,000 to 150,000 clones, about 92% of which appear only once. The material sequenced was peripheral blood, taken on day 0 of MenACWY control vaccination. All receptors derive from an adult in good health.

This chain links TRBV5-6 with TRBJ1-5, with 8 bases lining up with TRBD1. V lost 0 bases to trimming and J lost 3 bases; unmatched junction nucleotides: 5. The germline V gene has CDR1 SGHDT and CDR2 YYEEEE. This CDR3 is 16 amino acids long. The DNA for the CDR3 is TGTGCCAGCAGCTTGGGGGTGACAGGGGTCAATCAGCCCCAGCATTTT. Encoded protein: CASSLGVTGVNQPQHF.

This CDR3 reads CASSPRDYRFLGEQYF. In DNA form, the CDR3 reads TGTGCCAGCAGCCCCCGGGACTACAGATTCCTGGGGGAGCAGTACTTC. V gene TRBV3-1 (or the pseudogene TRBV3-2) combines with J gene TRBJ2-7, with TRBD2 identical over 7 bases. Germline V CDR1 and CDR2: LGHDT, YNNKEL (reference sequence). V dropped 4 bases and J dropped 7; count of bases not matched to a gene: 16. The CDR3 totals 16 residues.

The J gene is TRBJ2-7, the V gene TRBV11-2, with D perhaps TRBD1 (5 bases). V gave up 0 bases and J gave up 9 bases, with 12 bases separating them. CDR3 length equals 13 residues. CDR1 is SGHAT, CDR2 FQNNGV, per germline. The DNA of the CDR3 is TGTGCCAGCAGCTTAGACCGAGGCCAGGGGCAGTACGTC. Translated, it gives CASSLDRGQGQYV.

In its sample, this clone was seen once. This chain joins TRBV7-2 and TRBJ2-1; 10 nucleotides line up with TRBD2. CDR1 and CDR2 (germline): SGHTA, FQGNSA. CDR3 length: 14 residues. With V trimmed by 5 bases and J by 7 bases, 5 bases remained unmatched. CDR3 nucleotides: TGTGCCAGCAGCCCGGGACTAGCGAGAAATGAGCAGTTCTTC. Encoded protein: CASSPGLARNEQFF.

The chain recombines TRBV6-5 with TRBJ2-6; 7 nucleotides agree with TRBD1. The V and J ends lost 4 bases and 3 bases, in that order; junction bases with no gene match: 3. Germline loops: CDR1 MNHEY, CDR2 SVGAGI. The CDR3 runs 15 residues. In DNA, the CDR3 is TGTGCCAGCAGTTCCACAGGGGTTGGGGCCAACGTCCTGACTTTC. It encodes CASSSTGVGANVLTF.

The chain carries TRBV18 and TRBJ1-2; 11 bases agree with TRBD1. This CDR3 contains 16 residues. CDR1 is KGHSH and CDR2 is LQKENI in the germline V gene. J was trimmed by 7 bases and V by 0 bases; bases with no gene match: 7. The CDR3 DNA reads TGTGCCAGCTCACCACCCGTATCAGGGACAGGGGGTGGCTACACCTTC. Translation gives CASSPPVSGTGGGYTF.

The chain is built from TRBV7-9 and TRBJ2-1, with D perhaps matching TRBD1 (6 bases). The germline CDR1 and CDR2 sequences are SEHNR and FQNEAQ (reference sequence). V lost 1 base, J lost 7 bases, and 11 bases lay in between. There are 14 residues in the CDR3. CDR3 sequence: CASSLEQGLNEQFF. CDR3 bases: TGTGCCAGCAGCTTAGAACAGGGTTTGAATGAGCAGTTCTTC.

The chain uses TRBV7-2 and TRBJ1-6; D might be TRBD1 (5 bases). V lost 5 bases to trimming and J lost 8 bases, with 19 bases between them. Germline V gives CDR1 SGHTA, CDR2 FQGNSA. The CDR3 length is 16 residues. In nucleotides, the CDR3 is TGTGCCAGCAGCCCTAGGGGCGTAGGTGTTGATTCACCCCTCCACTTT. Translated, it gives CASSPRGVGVDSPLHF.

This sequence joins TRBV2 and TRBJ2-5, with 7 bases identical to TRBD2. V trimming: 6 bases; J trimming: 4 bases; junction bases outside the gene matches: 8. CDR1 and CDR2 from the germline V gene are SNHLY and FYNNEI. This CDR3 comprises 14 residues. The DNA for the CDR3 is TGTGCCAGCAGGTGGGGGGGGAATTCAGAGACCCAGTACTTC. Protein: CASRWGGNSETQYF.

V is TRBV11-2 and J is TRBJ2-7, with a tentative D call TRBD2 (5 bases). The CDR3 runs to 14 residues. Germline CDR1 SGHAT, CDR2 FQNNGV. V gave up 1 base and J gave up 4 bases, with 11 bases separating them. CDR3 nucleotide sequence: TGTGCCAGCAGCTTAGTAGGGCGGGCTTACGAGCAGTACTTC. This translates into CASSLVGRAYEQYF.

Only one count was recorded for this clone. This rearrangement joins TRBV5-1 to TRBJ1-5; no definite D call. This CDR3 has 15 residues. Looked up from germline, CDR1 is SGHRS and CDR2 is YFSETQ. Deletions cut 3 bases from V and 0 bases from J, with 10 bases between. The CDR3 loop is CASSSTGNSNQPQHF. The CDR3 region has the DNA TGCGCCAGCAGCTCCACGGGTAATAGCAATCAGCCCCAGCATTTT.

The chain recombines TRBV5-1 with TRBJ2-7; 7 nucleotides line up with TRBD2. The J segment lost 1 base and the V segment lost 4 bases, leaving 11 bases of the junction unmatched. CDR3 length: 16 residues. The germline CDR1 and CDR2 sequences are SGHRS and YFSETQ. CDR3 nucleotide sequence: TGCGCCAGCAGCGGGGGGGACGGAGGGAGATCCTACGAGCAGTACTTC. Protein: CASSGGDGGRSYEQYF.

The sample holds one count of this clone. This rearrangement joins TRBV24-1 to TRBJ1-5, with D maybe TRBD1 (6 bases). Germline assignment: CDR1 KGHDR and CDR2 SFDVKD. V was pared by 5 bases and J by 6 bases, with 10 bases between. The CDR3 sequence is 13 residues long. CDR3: CATSAPGAQPQHF. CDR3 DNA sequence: TGTGCCACCAGTGCTCCAGGGGCTCAGCCCCAGCATTTT.

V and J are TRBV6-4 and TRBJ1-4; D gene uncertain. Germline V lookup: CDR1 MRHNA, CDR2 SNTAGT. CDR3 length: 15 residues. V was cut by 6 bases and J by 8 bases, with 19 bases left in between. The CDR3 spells CASRLRIVWREKLFF. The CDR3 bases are TGTGCCAGCAGACTTCGGATTGTGTGGAGGGAAAAACTGTTTTTT.

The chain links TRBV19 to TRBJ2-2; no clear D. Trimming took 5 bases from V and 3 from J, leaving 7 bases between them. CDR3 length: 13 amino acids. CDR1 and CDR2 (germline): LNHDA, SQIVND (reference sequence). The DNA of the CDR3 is TGTGCCAGTAGTGGGGTAGACACCGGGGAGCTGTTTTTT. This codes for CASSGVDTGELFF.

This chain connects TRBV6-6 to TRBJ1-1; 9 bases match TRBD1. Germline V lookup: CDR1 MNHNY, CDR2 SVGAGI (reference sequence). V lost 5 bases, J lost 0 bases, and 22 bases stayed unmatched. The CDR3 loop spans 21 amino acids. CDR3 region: CASSPKIGQGFPTRLNTEAFF. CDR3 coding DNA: TGTGCCAGCAGTCCTAAAATCGGACAGGGGTTTCCAACGCGGTTGAACACTGAAGCTTTCTTT.

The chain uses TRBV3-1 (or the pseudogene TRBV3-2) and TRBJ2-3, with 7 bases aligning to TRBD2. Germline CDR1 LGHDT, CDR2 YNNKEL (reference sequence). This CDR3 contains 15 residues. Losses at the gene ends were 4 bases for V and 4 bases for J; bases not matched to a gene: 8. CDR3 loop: CASSRDGLGADTQYF. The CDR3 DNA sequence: TGTGCCAGCAGCCGAGACGGACTAGGGGCAGATACGCAGTATTTT.

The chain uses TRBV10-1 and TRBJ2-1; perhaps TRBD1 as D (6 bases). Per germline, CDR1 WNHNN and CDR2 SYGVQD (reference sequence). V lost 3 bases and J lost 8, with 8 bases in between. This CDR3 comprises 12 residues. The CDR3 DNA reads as TGCGCCAGCAGTGAACAGGGAGATGAGCAGTTCTTC. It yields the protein CASSEQGDEQFF.

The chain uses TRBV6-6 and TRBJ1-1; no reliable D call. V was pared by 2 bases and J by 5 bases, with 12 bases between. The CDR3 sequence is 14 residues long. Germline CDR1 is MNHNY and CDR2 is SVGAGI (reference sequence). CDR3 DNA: TGTGCCAGCAGTTACCTTCCGGGGATTACTGAAGCTTTCTTT. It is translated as CASSYLPGITEAFF.

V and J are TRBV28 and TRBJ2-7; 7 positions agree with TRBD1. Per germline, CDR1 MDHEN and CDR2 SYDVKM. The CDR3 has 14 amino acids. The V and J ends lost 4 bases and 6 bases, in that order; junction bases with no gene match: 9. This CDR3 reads CASSSRLQGTEQYF. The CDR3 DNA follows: TGTGCCAGCAGTTCACGCCTACAGGGGACCGAGCAGTACTTC.

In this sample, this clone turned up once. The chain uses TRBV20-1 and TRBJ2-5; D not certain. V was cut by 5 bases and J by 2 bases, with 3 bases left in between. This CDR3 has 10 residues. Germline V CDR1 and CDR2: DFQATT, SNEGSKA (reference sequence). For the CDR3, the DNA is TGCAGTGCTGGTCAAGAGACCCAGTACTTC. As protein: CSAGQETQYF.

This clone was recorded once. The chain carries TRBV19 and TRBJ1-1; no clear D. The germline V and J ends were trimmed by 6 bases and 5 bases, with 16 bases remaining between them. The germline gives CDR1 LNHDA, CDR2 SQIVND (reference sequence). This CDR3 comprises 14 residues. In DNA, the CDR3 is TGTGCCAGTAGATGGAGAGCCCCAGGAACTGAAGCTTTCTTT. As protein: CASRWRAPGTEAFF.

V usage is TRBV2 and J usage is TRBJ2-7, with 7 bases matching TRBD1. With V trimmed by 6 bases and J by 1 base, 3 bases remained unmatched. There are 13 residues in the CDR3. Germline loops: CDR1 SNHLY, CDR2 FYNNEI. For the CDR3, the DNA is TGTGCCAGCAGCCGACAGGGTTCCTACGAGCAGTACTTC. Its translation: CASSRQGSYEQYF.

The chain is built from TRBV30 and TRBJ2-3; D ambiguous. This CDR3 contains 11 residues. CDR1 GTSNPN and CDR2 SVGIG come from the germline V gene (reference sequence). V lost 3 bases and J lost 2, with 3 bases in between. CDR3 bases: TGTGCCTGGAGCTCCACAGATACGCAGTATTTT. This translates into CAWSSTDTQYF.

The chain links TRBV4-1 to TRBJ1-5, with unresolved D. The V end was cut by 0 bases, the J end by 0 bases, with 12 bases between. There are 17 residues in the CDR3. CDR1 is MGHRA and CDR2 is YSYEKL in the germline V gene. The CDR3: CASSQEGSARSNQPQHF. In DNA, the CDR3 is TGCGCCAGCAGCCAAGAAGGATCGGCCCGTAGCAATCAGCCCCAGCATTTT.